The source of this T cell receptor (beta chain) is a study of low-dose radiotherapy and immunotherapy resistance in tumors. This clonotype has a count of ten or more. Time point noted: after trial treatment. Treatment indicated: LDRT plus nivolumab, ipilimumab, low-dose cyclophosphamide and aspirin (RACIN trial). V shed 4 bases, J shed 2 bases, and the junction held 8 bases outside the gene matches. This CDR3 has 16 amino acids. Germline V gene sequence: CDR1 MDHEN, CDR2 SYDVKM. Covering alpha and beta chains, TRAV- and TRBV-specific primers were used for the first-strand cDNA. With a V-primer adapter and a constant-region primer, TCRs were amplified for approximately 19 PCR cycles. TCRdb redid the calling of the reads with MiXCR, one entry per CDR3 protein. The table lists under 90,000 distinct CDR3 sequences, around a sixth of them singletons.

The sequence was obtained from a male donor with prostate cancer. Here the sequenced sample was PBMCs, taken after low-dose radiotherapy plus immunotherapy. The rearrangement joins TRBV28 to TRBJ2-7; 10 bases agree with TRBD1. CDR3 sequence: CASSSTGTGDPYEQYF. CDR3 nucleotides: TGTGCCAGCAGTTCTACCGGGACAGGGGACCCCTACGAGCAGTACTTC.